This T cell receptor beta chain was observed in a study of early T cells in non-severe SARS-CoV-2 infection. For the study at large: From unsorted whole blood, bulk RNA was sequenced, and the chains remained unpaired.

Germline CDR1 is DFQATT and CDR2 is SNEGSKA (reference sequence). The CDR3 loop spans 12 amino acids. V lost 7 bases, J lost 0 bases, and 7 bases lay in between. TCRdb independently ran MiXCR on the 5' RACE reads; one entry per CDR3 protein. The sample yields fewer than 70,000 distinct CDR3 sequences, roughly 4.9% seen once. This clonotype was seen at least ten times. The J gene is TRBJ1-5, the V gene TRBV20-1; D call uncertain. Source: whole blood, taken at baseline. The origin of this receptor is an adult who was a healthcare worker with PCR-confirmed SARS-CoV-2 infection or an uninfected control (not recorded which). The donor label of this sample is uncertain. The CDR3 coding sequence is TGCAGTGTTGGGGTTAGCAATCAGCCCCAGCATTTT. Amino acid sequence: CSVGVSNQPQHF.